The rows below give T cell receptor beta chains drawn from one sample of a study of shared clonotypes between healthy human individuals. Using immunoSEQ multiplex PCR, the repertoire was profiled, and TCRdb retains in-frame clones only, with some absent. The repertoire holds around 510,000 clones, with roughly 95% as singletons. Sequencing was performed on naive CD4+ T cells sorted from blood. The receptors come from a woman aged 25 to 39 in good health. Each CDR3 is given with its conserved first and last residue. D genes are given only for firm matches. Not all rows give a size; the values are once, few, many and, for expanded clones, a class.

CDR3aa: CASSLVGGGETQYF
CDR3nt: TGTGCCAGCAGCTTAGTGGGGGGCGGAGAGACCCAGTACTTC
j_gene: TRBJ2-5
v_gene: TRBV13
d_gene: .
abundance: .

CDR3aa: CASSIQTNTDQPQHF
CDR3nt: TGTGCCAGTAGTATACAGACAAACACGGATCAGCCCCAGCATTTT
j_gene: TRBJ1-5
v_gene: TRBV19
d_gene: .
abundance: .

CDR3aa: CSSSVAGRYNEQFF
CDR3nt: TGCAGCTCCTCCGTAGCGGGGAGATACAATGAGCAGTTCTTC
j_gene: TRBJ2-1
v_gene: TRBV29-1
d_gene: TRBD2
abundance: .

CDR3aa: CASSDSYEQYF
CDR3nt: TGTGCCAGCAGTGACAGCTACGAGCAGTACTTC
j_gene: TRBJ2-7
v_gene: TRBV25-1
d_gene: .
abundance: .

CDR3aa: CASSLRQGAGNTGELFF
CDR3nt: TGTGCCAGCAGTTTACGGCAGGGGGCCGGAAACACCGGGGAGCTGTTTTTT
j_gene: TRBJ2-2
v_gene: TRBV28
d_gene: TRBD1
abundance: .

CDR3aa: CASSYDGDAETQYF
CDR3nt: TGCGCCAGCAGTTATGACGGGGATGCAGAGACCCAGTACTTC
j_gene: TRBJ2-5
v_gene: TRBV4-1
d_gene: .
abundance: .

CDR3aa: CASSIQGIGEQYF
CDR3nt: TGTGCCAGCAGCATACAGGGGATTGGAGAGCAGTACTTC
j_gene: TRBJ2-7
v_gene: TRBV27
d_gene: TRBD1
abundance: .

CDR3aa: CASSDQSFTDTQYF
CDR3nt: TGTGCCAGCAGTGATCAGTCTTTCACAGATACGCAGTATTTT
j_gene: TRBJ2-3
v_gene: TRBV2
d_gene: .
abundance: .

CDR3aa: CASSLWLPGYQETQYF
CDR3nt: TGTGCCAGCAGTTTATGGTTGCCTGGGTACCAAGAGACCCAGTACTTC
j_gene: TRBJ2-5
v_gene: TRBV28
d_gene: .
abundance: .

CDR3aa: CASLSGRNLGEQYF
CDR3nt: TGTGCCAGCCTGAGCGGGAGAAACTTGGGAGAGCAGTACTTC
j_gene: TRBJ2-7
v_gene: TRBV18
d_gene: TRBD2
abundance: .

CDR3aa: CASSLSSYTQYF
CDR3nt: TGTGCCAGCAGCTTATCCTCTTATACGCAGTATTTT
j_gene: TRBJ2-3
v_gene: TRBV7-2
d_gene: .
abundance: .

CDR3aa: CAISGRSSGGDEQFF
CDR3nt: TGTGCCATCAGTGGACGATCTAGCGGGGGGGATGAGCAGTTCTTC
j_gene: TRBJ2-1
v_gene: TRBV10-3
d_gene: TRBD2
abundance: .

CDR3aa: CASSYAGTGGGYGYTF
CDR3nt: TGTGCCAGCAGTTACGCCGGGACAGGGGGCGGCTATGGCTACACCTTC
j_gene: TRBJ1-2
v_gene: TRBV6-5
d_gene: TRBD1
abundance: .

CDR3aa: CATSRDFATSGYEQFF
CDR3nt: TGTGCCACCAGCAGAGATTTCGCGACTAGTGGCTATGAGCAGTTCTTC
j_gene: TRBJ2-1
v_gene: TRBV15
d_gene: .
abundance: .

CDR3aa: CASSLGGSPDEQYF
CDR3nt: TGTGCCAGCAGCTTGGGCGGGAGCCCCGACGAGCAGTACTTC
j_gene: TRBJ2-7
v_gene: TRBV7-9
d_gene: TRBD2
abundance: .

CDR3aa: CASSQLPDTQYF
CDR3nt: TGTGCCAGCAGCCAACTCCCAGATACGCAGTATTTT
j_gene: TRBJ2-3
v_gene: TRBV14
d_gene: .
abundance: .

CDR3aa: CASREVFAQEQYF
CDR3nt: TGCGCCAGCAGAGAAGTCTTCGCCCAGGAGCAGTACTTC
j_gene: TRBJ2-7
v_gene: TRBV5-1
d_gene: .
abundance: .

CDR3aa: CASSLLLGKQPQHF
CDR3nt: TGTGCCAGCAGCCTACTCTTAGGGAAGCAGCCCCAGCATTTT
j_gene: TRBJ1-5
v_gene: TRBV28
d_gene: .
abundance: .

CDR3aa: CASRREGRGTGELFF
CDR3nt: TGTGCCAGCAGAAGGGAGGGGCGAGGTACCGGGGAGCTGTTTTTT
j_gene: TRBJ2-2
v_gene: TRBV6-1
d_gene: TRBD2
abundance: .

CDR3aa: CASRKSASGRSVGELFF
CDR3nt: TGCGCCAGCCGGAAGTCGGCTAGCGGGAGATCCGTCGGGGAGCTGTTTTTT
j_gene: TRBJ2-2
v_gene: TRBV5-1
d_gene: TRBD2
abundance: .

CDR3aa: CASSLSARQYF
CDR3nt: TGTGCCAGCAGTTTATCAGCGCGGCAGTACTTC
j_gene: TRBJ2-7
v_gene: TRBV28
d_gene: .
abundance: .

CDR3aa: CASSPRGAGPRSNTEAFF
CDR3nt: TGTGCCAGTAGTCCACGGGGGGCCGGGCCGCGGTCGAACACTGAAGCTTTCTTT
j_gene: TRBJ1-1
v_gene: TRBV19
d_gene: .
abundance: .

CDR3aa: CASGSLNGYTF
CDR3nt: TGTGCCAGCGGTTCCCTCAATGGCTACACCTTC
j_gene: TRBJ1-2
v_gene: TRBV2
d_gene: .
abundance: once

CDR3aa: CASRPTQGYYYF
CDR3nt: TGTGCCAGCAGGCCCACCCAGGGGTATTATTACTTC
j_gene: TRBJ2-7
v_gene: TRBV28
d_gene: .
abundance: .

CDR3aa: CASSPGPDLYGYTF
CDR3nt: TGTGCCAGTAGTCCTGGACCCGATCTCTATGGCTACACCTTC
j_gene: TRBJ1-2
v_gene: TRBV19
d_gene: .
abundance: .

CDR3aa: CASRQGFHGDEQYF
CDR3nt: TGTGCCAGCAGACAGGGTTTCCATGGGGACGAGCAGTACTTC
j_gene: TRBJ2-7
v_gene: TRBV5-8
d_gene: .
abundance: .